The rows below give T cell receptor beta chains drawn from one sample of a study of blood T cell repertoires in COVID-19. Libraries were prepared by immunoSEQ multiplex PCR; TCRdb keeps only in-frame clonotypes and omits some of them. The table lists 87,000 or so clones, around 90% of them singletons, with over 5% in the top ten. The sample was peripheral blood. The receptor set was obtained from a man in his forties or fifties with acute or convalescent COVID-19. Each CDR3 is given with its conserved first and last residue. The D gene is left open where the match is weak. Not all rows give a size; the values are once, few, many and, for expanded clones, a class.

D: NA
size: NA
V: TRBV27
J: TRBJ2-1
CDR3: CASMSRLNNEQFF
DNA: TGTGCCAGCATGTCTAGACTCAACAATGAGCAGTTCTTC

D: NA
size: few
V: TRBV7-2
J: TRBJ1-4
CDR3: CASSPGGGVGEKLFF
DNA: TGTGCCAGCAGCCCTGGGGGGGGCGTTGGTGAAAAACTGTTTTTT

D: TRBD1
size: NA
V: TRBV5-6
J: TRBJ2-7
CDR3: CASGTGVYEQYF
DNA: TGTGCCAGTGGGACAGGCGTCTACGAGCAGTACTTC

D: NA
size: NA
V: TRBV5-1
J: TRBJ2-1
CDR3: CASSSGSSYNEQFF
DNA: TGCGCCAGCAGCTCCGGGAGCTCCTACAATGAGCAGTTCTTC

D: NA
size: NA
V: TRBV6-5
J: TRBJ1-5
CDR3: CASRQGYSNQPQHF
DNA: TGTGCCAGCAGACAGGGTTATAGCAATCAGCCCCAGCATTTT

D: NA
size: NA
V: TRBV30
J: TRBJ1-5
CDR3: CAWSVQGIEPQHF
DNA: TGTGCCTGGAGTGTCCAGGGAATTGAGCCCCAGCATTTT

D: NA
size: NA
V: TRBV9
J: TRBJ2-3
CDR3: CASSVASLADTQYF
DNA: TGTGCCAGCAGCGTAGCTTCGCTAGCAGATACGCAGTATTTT

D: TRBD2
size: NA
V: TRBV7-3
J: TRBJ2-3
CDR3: CASSLSLPRGTVSNTDTQYF
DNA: TGTGCCAGCAGCTTATCTCTTCCGCGGGGGACCGTTTCCAACACAGATACGCAGTATTTT

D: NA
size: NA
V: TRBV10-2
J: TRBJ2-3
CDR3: CASSVTRALTRTTDTQYF
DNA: TGCGCCAGCAGTGTGACTAGGGCCCTCACCCGGACCACAGATACGCAGTATTTT

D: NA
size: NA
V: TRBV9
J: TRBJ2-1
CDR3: CASSPLSEHYNEQFF
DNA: TGTGCCAGCAGCCCCTTGAGCGAGCACTACAATGAGCAGTTCTTC

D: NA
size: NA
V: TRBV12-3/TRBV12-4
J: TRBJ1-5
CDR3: CASRLGAQPQHF
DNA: TGTGCCAGCAGACTCGGAGCTCAGCCCCAGCATTTT

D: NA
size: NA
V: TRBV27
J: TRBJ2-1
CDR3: CASSLELLGSYNEQFF
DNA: TGTGCCAGCAGTTTAGAACTACTGGGCTCCTACAATGAGCAGTTCTTC

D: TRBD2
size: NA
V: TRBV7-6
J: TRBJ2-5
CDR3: CASSLGSMASGQETQYF
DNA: TGTGCCAGCAGCTTAGGTTCTATGGCTAGCGGGCAAGAGACCCAGTACTTC

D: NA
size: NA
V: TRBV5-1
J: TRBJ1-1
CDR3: CASSPAVGRATTFF
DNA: TGCGCCAGCAGCCCCGCGGTCGGCAGGGCGACGACTTTCTTT

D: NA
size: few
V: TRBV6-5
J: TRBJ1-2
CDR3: CASRLGVNYGYTF
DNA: TGTGCCAGCAGGTTAGGAGTTAACTATGGCTACACCTTC

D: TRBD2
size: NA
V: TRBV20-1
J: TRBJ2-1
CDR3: CSASRGSGGSSYNEQFF
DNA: TGCAGTGCTAGTAGGGGAAGCGGGGGAAGCTCCTACAATGAGCAGTTCTTC

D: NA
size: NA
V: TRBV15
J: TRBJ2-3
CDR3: CATSRETGTDTQYF
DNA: TGTGCCACCAGCAGAGAAACGGGCACAGATACGCAGTATTTT

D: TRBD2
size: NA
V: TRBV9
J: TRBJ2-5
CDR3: CASSVAVAGETQYF
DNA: TGTGCCAGCAGCGTAGCTGTAGCGGGGGAGACCCAGTACTTC

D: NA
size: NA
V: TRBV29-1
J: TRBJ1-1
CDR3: CSVGQNIEAFF
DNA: TGCAGCGTTGGACAGAATATCGAAGCTTTCTTT

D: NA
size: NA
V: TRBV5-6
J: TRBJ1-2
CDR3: CASSYLQGNWGYTF
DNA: TGTGCCAGCAGTTACTTACAGGGCAACTGGGGCTACACCTTC

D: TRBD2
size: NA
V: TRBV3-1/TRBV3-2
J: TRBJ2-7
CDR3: CASSGPGGREQYF
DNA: TGTGCCAGCAGCGGACCGGGAGGGCGAGAGCAGTACTTC

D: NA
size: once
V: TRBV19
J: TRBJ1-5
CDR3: CASRNVRINQPQHF
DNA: TGTGCCAGTAGAAACGTGAGGATCAATCAGCCCCAGCATTTT

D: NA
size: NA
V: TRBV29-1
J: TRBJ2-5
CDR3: CSVTGAQETQYF
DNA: TGCAGTGTGACAGGTGCCCAAGAGACCCAGTACTTC

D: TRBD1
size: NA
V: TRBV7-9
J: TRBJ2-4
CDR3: CASSPYSGTGKNIQYF
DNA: TGTGCCAGCAGCCCGTACTCCGGGACAGGCAAAAACATTCAGTACTTC

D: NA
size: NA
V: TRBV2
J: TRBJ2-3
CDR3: CASSTGQFIGTQYF
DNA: TGTGCCAGCTCGACCGGACAATTTATCGGTACGCAGTATTTT

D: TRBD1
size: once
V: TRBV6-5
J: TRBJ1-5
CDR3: CASIVDRGGNQPQHF
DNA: TGTGCCAGCATTGTAGACAGGGGGGGTAATCAGCCCCAGCATTTT

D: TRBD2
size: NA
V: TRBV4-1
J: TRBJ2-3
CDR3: CASSQRTSGGATDTQYF
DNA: TGCGCCAGCAGCCAGAGGACTAGCGGGGGAGCCACAGATACGCAGTATTTT

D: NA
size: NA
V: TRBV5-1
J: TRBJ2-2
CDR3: CASSLFGGPDTGELFF
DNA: TGCGCCAGCAGCTTGTTTGGAGGGCCGGACACCGGGGAGCTGTTTTTT

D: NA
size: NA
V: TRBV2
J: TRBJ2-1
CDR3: CASSHSESYNEQFF
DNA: TGTGCCAGCAGCCACAGTGAATCCTACAATGAGCAGTTCTTC

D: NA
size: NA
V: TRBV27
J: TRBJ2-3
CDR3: CASSFSLADTQYF
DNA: TGTGCCAGCAGTTTCTCCCTCGCAGATACGCAGTATTTT

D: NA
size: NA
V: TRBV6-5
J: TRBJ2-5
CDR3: CACAAAEQETQYF
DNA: TGTGCCTGCGCGGCGGCAGAGCAAGAGACCCAGTACTTC

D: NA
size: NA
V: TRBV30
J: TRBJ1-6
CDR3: CASADRQFGYSPLHF
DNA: TGTGCCTCCGCCGACCGACAGTTCGGATATTCACCCCTCCACTTT

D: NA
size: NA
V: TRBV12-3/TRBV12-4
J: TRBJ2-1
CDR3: CASSFGQPQEQFF
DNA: TGTGCCAGCAGTTTTGGACAACCACAGGAGCAGTTCTTC

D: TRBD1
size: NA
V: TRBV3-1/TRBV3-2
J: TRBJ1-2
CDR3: CASSQEGDSNYGYTF
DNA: TGTGCCAGCAGCCAAGAGGGGGACAGTAACTATGGCTACACCTTC

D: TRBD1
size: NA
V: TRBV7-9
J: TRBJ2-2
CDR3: CASIDRGNTGELFF
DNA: TGTGCCAGTATTGACAGGGGGAACACCGGGGAGCTGTTTTTT

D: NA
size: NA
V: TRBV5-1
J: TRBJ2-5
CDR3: CASSLGLAPVQETQYF
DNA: TGCGCCAGCAGCTTGGGGTTAGCCCCGGTCCAAGAGACCCAGTACTTC

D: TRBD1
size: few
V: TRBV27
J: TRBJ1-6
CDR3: CASSFSGTADNSPLHF
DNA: TGTGCCAGCAGTTTTAGCGGGACAGCCGACAATTCACCCCTCCACTTT

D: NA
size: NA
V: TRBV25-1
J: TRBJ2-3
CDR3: CASSDPLGASTDTQYF
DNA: TGTGCCAGCAGTGACCCCCTAGGGGCCTCCACAGATACGCAGTATTTT

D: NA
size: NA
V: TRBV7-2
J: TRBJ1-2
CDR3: CASRQAGVYGYTF
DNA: TGTGCCAGCAGGCAGGCAGGGGTATATGGCTACACCTTC

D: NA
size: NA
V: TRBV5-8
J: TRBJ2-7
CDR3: CASSLTAAYEQYF
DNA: TGTGCCAGCAGCTTAACAGCGGCCTACGAGCAGTACTTC

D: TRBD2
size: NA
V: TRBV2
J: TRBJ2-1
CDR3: CASSEVLAVSEQFF
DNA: TGTGCCAGCAGTGAAGTGCTAGCGGTGAGTGAGCAGTTCTTC

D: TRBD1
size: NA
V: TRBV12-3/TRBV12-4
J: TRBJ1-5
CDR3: CASGQGAGQPQHF
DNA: TGTGCCAGCGGACAGGGGGCTGGCCAGCCCCAGCATTTT

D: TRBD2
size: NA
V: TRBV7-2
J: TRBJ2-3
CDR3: CASSPSGGSAADTQYF
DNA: TGTGCCAGCAGCCCCAGCGGGGGGTCCGCAGCAGATACGCAGTATTTT

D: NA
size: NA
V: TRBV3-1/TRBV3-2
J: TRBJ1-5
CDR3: CASSPRGRVDQPQHF
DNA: TGTGCCAGCAGCCCCAGGGGAAGGGTGGATCAGCCCCAGCATTTT

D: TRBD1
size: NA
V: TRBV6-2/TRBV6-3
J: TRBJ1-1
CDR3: CASSRDRNTEAFF
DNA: TGTGCCAGCAGTCGGGACAGAAACACTGAAGCTTTCTTT

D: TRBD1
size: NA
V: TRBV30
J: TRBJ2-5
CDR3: CAWREGGGETQYF
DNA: TGTGCCTGGAGGGAAGGGGGCGGGGAGACCCAGTACTTC

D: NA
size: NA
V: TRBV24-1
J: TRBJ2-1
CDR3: CATSDSVYNEQFF
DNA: TGTGCCACCAGTGATTCTGTCTACAATGAGCAGTTCTTC

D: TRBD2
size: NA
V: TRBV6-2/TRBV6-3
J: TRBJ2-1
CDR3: CASSYSGLAGGLHNEQFF
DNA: TGTGCCAGCAGTTACTCAGGGCTAGCGGGGGGCCTCCACAATGAGCAGTTCTTC

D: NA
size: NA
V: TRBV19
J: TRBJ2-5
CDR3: CASTGGGHLETQYF
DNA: TGTGCCAGTACGGGCGGCGGGCACTTGGAGACCCAGTACTTC

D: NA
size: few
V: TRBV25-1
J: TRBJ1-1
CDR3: CASRGTGDLTEAFF
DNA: TGTGCCAGCAGGGGAACGGGGGATTTAACTGAAGCTTTCTTT

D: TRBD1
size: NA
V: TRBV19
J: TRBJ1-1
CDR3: CASRPGQGRNTEAFF
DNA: TGTGCCAGTAGACCAGGACAGGGAAGGAACACTGAAGCTTTCTTT

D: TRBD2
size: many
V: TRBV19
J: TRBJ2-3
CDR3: CASSMSMLTSLRTDTQYF
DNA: TGTGCCAGTAGTATGAGTATGTTGACTAGCTTGCGCACAGATACGCAGTATTTT

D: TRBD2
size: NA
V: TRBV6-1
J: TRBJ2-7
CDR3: CASSQGLAGDSYEQYF
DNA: TGTGCCAGCAGTCAAGGACTAGCGGGGGATTCCTACGAGCAGTACTTC